One sample yielded the 21 T cell receptor beta chains listed below, sequenced in a study of vaccination and CD4 T cells after COVID-19. No cognate antigen is known for these TCRs. Treatment given: roughly 11-day PBMC culture with coronavirus spike peptide pools or control peptides (ViraFEST assay). Sequenced with the Oncomine TCR Beta short-read assay was DNA taken from cultured CD4+ T cells. From the PCR reads, TCRdb called clonotypes with MiXCR, one entry per CDR3 protein. The sample contains 3,000 to 5,000 distinct CDR3 sequences, roughly 21% of which appear only once. The specimen was CD4+ T cells from blood, cultured in vitro. The source is a human donor who had recovered from COVID-19.

This clonotype is labeled as medium-sized. The J gene is TRBJ2-5, the V gene TRBV6-5, with D perhaps TRBD1 or TRBD2 (5 bases each). Germline V CDR1 and CDR2: MNHEY, SVGAGI. This CDR3 contains 14 residues. V was trimmed by 4 bases and J by 5 bases, leaving 14 bases between them. The CDR3 DNA reads as TGTGCCAGCAGTTGGGACCACCGTTTGGAGACCCAGTACTTC. Translating gives CASSWDHRLETQYF.

J is TRBJ2-3 and V is TRBV5-6; no clear D gene. V lost 7 bases and J 2 bases, leaving 14 bases between the germline ends. The germline V gene has CDR1 SGHDT and CDR2 YYEEEE. The CDR3 runs 14 residues. The DNA of the CDR3 is TGTGCCAGCCGGAAGAGAGAATACACAGATACGCAGTATTTT. Translating it yields CASRKREYTDTQYF.

This rearrangement joins TRBV30 to TRBJ1-2; tentative D call: TRBD1 (6 bases). The CDR3 is made up of 15 amino acids. The germline CDR1 and CDR2 sequences are GTSNPN and SVGIG (reference sequence). V was shortened by 0 bases and J by 7 bases, with 18 bases between the two germline ends. This CDR3 is CAWSVPTGQGGGYTF. Written as DNA, the CDR3 is TGTGCCTGGAGTGTACCAACAGGGCAGGGCGGTGGCTACACCTTC.

In regard to this clonotype: At one boundary the junction diverges from the germline segment, which might be a read error. The V call is TRBV19, the J call TRBJ1-2; D remains ambiguous. The germline CDR1 and CDR2 sequences are LNHDA and SQIVND (reference sequence). The CDR3 has 15 residues. CDR3 in amino acids: CASSLEATPPGGYTF. CDR3 coding DNA: TGTGCCAGTAGTTTAGAAGCGACGCCCCCGGGAGGCTACACCTTC.

This clonotype is categorized as medium-sized. The V and J genes are TRBV6-5 and TRBJ1-2; 8 positions agree with TRBD1. The CDR3 spans 16 residues. From germline, CDR1 is MNHEY and CDR2 SVGAGI. J gave up 2 bases and V 0 bases, and 5 bases lay outside the gene matches. CDR3 nucleotide sequence: TGTGCCAGCAGTTACTCGGTCCCAGGGGGCAACTATGGCTACACCTTC. It yields the protein CASSYSVPGGNYGYTF.

The V and J genes are TRBV19 and TRBJ1-5, with 7 bases aligning to TRBD1. Trimming at V came to 6 bases and at J to 3 bases, leaving 5 bases not matched to a gene. The CDR3 extends over 14 amino acids. The germline V gene has CDR1 LNHDA and CDR2 SQIVND (reference sequence). The DNA of the CDR3 is TGTGCCAGTAGGGAGACAGGGAACAATCAGCCCCAGCATTTT. Its protein is CASRETGNNQPQHF.

In this sample, this clonotype is medium-sized. The chain is built from TRBV20-1 and TRBJ1-2; D unresolved. The germline V gene has CDR1 DFQATT and CDR2 SNEGSKA (reference sequence). The CDR3 contains 15 residues. Trimming shortened V by 0 bases and J by 8 bases, and 19 bases separated the two germline ends. The CDR3, as DNA: TGCAGTGCTAGAGATAGAGGCGCCGAGACCAGGGGCTACACCTTC. It specifies CSARDRGAETRGYTF.

The V and J genes are TRBV7-8 and TRBJ1-4; 7 bases agree with TRBD1. This CDR3 has 17 residues. J lost 4 bases, V lost 0 bases, and 8 bases had no gene match. The V gene's germline CDR1 is SGHVS and CDR2 FQNEAQ. The DNA of the CDR3 is TGTGCCAGCAGCTTAGCGAGACAGGGCTTGGGTAATGAAAAACTGTTTTTT. Translated: CASSLARQGLGNEKLFF. The whole variable domain, remainder taken from reference TRBV7-8 and TRBJ1-4, is GAGVSQSPRYKVAKRGQDVALRCDPISGHVSLFWYQQALGQGPEFLTYFQNEAQLDKSGLPSDRFFAERPEGSVSTLKIQRTQQEDSAVYLCASSLARQGLGNEKLFFGSGTQLSVL.

This clonotype has more than one count but fewer than ten. V and J are TRBV6-5 and TRBJ2-7; D ambiguous. CDR1 MNHEY and CDR2 SVGAGI come from the germline V gene. V lost 4 bases and J lost 4, with 8 bases in between. The CDR3 has 12 amino acids. The CDR3 sequence is CASSFAGYEQYF. The DNA of the CDR3 is TGTGCCAGCAGTTTCGCTGGTTACGAGCAGTACTTC.

This clonotype was seen a handful of times. The V call is TRBV27, the J call TRBJ2-5; no definite D call. The CDR3 contains 13 residues. Germline lookup yields CDR1 MNHEY and CDR2 SMNVEV (reference sequence). V dropped 5 bases and J dropped 3 bases, with 10 bases sitting between them. DNA for the CDR3: TGTGCCAGCAGTCGAATACCTAAAGAGACCCAGTACTTC. This codes for CASSRIPKETQYF.

By share of the sample, this clonotype is medium-sized. CDR3 loop: CASNLGVEKLFF. CDR3 DNA sequence: TGTGCCAGCAACCTGGGGGTCGAAAAACTGTTTTTT. The V call is TRBV6-1, the J call TRBJ1-4; perhaps TRBD1 as D (5 bases). CDR3 length: 12 residues. With 7 bases removed from V and 8 bases from J, the gap between germline ends came to 11 bases. Germline V gene lookup returns CDR1 MNHNS and CDR2 SASEGT.

V gene TRBV5-4 combines with J gene TRBJ2-7, with D unclear. Trimming removed 4 bases at V and 2 bases at J, with 13 bases between. Per germline, CDR1 SGHNT and CDR2 YYREEE (reference sequence). This CDR3 is built from 14 residues. DNA of the CDR3: TGTGCCAGCAGCCCGTGGGGTAGGCCCTACGAGCAGTACTTC. This translates into CASSPWGRPYEQYF.

Within the sample, this clonotype is medium-sized (0.01 to 0.1%). This chain uses TRBV20-1 with TRBJ1-1; D may be TRBD1 (5 bases). CDR3 length: 14 residues. The germline V gene has CDR1 DFQATT and CDR2 SNEGSKA (reference sequence). V was cut by 3 bases and J by 0 bases, with 11 bases left in between. The CDR3 loop reads CSARVGALNTEAFF. The CDR3 DNA is TGCAGTGCTAGGGTCGGGGCCTTGAACACTGAAGCTTTCTTT.

CDR3 DNA sequence: TGCAGTGCTCTCCCGACTAGCCCGGCGGGGGAGACCCAGTACTTC. This translates into CSALPTSPAGETQYF. This chain uses TRBV20-1 with TRBJ2-5; 7 nucleotides align to TRBD2. The CDR3 loop spans 15 amino acids. Germline values: CDR1 DFQATT, CDR2 SNEGSKA (reference sequence). V lost 5 bases and J lost 5; bases outside the gene matches: 14.

The CDR3 sequence is CASSLRESDTQYF. In DNA form, the CDR3 reads TGCGCCAGCAGCTTGAGAGAATCAGATACGCAGTATTTT. This rearrangement joins TRBV5-1 to TRBJ2-3, with unresolved D. This CDR3 has 13 amino acids. Germline V gene data show CDR1 as SGHRS and CDR2 as YFSETQ. V lost 1 base and J lost 4, with 7 bases in between.

The J gene is TRBJ2-5, the V gene TRBV12-3 or TRBV12-4; D not certain. Trimming removed 6 bases from V and 8 bases from J, with 4 bases in between. The CDR3 has 9 amino acids. The DNA of the CDR3 is TGTGCCAGCAGGAACACCCAGTACTTC. Protein sequence: CASRNTQYF.

The sample holds one count of this clonotype. This chain joins TRBV5-4 and TRBJ1-6; maybe TRBD1 (5 bases). CDR3 length equals 14 residues. V was cut by 5 bases and J by 9 bases, with 15 bases left in between. Germline loops: CDR1 SGHNT, CDR2 YYREEE (reference sequence). The CDR3 DNA sequence: TGTGCCAGCAGTTCTGGGGCAGGAGCTTCACCCCTCCACTTT. Protein: CASSSGAGASPLHF.

This clonotype showed up just a few times. The chain has TRBV2 and TRBJ1-2, with TRBD1 identical over 11 bases. This CDR3 has 14 residues. The J segment lost 7 bases and the V segment lost 9 bases, leaving 10 bases of the junction unmatched. Germline values: CDR1 SNHLY, CDR2 FYNNEI. The CDR3 protein is CARDRGRRFGGYTF. The CDR3 bases are TGTGCCAGGGACAGGGGGCGTCGGTTTGGTGGCTACACCTTC.

V and J are TRBV20-1 and TRBJ2-2, with 8 bases lining up with TRBD2. This CDR3 is built from 13 residues. Germline V lookup: CDR1 DFQATT, CDR2 SNEGSKA (reference sequence). V lost 6 bases, J lost 4 bases, and 4 bases stayed unmatched. CDR3 in amino acids: CSAAGGGTGELFF. In DNA form, the CDR3 reads TGCAGTGCCGCGGGGGGAGGCACCGGGGAGCTGTTTTTT.

This rearrangement joins TRBV19 to TRBJ1-1, with unresolved D. The CDR3 is made up of 13 amino acids. The V gene's germline CDR1 is LNHDA and CDR2 SQIVND (reference sequence). Trimming took off 2 bases at V and 1 base at J, with 5 bases between the two ends. CDR3 coding DNA: TGTGCCAGTAGTATACGCGGGAACACTGAAGCTTTCTTT. The encoded protein is CASSIRGNTEAFF.

This clonotype has a handful of counts. The chain joins TRBV5-5 to TRBJ2-7; 12 bases agree with TRBD1. This CDR3 is built from 16 residues. Germline lookup yields CDR1 SGHKS and CDR2 YYEKEE (reference sequence). Losses at the gene ends were 4 bases for V and 2 bases for J; bases not matched to a gene: 7. The CDR3 loop reads CASSHVGTGGPYEQYF. CDR3 bases: TGTGCCAGCAGCCATGTGGGGACAGGGGGCCCCTACGAGCAGTACTTC.